The 5 T cell receptor beta chains in this list originate from one sample, sequenced in a study of regulatory T cells in long-lasting Graves disease. Time point described: newly diagnosed GD, antithyroid drugs for less than 3 months. The TCR library used RNA extracted from PBMCs. Through Arm-PCR of CDR3 regions and iRepertoire HTBI primers, TCR beta libraries were built. Each CDR3 protein is one row after TCRdb ran MiXCR on the multiplex PCR reads. The top ten hold over 20% of the sample, which has roughly 380,000 distinct CDR3 sequences, around a sixth seen once. Sequencing used peripheral blood mononuclear cells (PBMCs), obtained at new diagnosis, from a patient treated with antithyroid drugs. Every receptor here comes from a female donor with Graves disease.

The CDR3 spells CSARGGASAGNTQYF. The CDR3, as DNA: TGCAGTGCTCGAGGCGGGGCTAGCGCGGGAAATACGCAGTATTTT. The chain employs TRBV20-1 and TRBJ2-3; the D gene is possibly TRBD2 (6 bases). The CDR3 contains 15 residues. Trimming stripped 5 bases from V and 7 bases from J, with 22 bases between. Germline loops: CDR1 DFQATT, CDR2 SNEGSKA (reference sequence).

The gene calls are TRBV7-9 and TRBJ1-2; D not resolved. CDR1 is SEHNR and CDR2 is FQNEAQ in the germline V gene (reference sequence). This CDR3 spans 12 amino acids. V dropped 5 bases and J dropped 4 bases, with 8 bases sitting between them. Here the CDR3 reads CASSPDPYGYTF. In nucleotides, the CDR3 is TGTGCCAGCAGCCCAGACCCCTATGGCTACACCTTC. Looking up the rest from reference TRBV7-9 and TRBJ1-2 gives the full variable domain: DTGVSQNPRHKITKRGQNVTFRCDPISEHNRLYWYRQTLGQGPEFLTYFQNEAQLEKSRLLSDRFSAERPKGSFSTLEIQRTEQGDSAMYLCASSPDPYGYTFGSGTRLTVV.

This clonotype has at least ten counts. The chain carries TRBV18 and TRBJ2-3, with D unclear. The J call is uncertain, as TRBJ2-5 better fits the DNA end. The CDR3 is made up of 13 amino acids. The germline CDR1 and CDR2 sequences are KGHSH and LQKENI. CDR3 coding DNA: TGTGCCAGCTCACCACCAGTGGGCGAGACCCAGTACTTC. Encoded protein: CASSPPVGETQYF.

This clonotype was observed many times. The chain has TRBV28 and TRBJ2-5; 10 nucleotides match TRBD2. Germline CDR1 MDHEN, CDR2 SYDVKM. The CDR3 is 16 residues long. V shed 2 bases, J shed 9 bases, and the junction held 12 bases outside the gene matches. The CDR3 coding sequence is TGTGCCAGCAGTTTACTACTAGCGGGACGTTCAAAGGCCCAGTACTTC. Translating gives CASSLLLAGRSKAQYF.

This clonotype was observed at least ten times. The chain joins TRBV27 to TRBJ1-1; D may be TRBD1 (5 bases). Germline CDR1 and CDR2: MNHEY and SMNVEV (reference sequence). The V end lost 6 bases, the J end lost 4 bases, and 18 bases lay between the germline ends. The CDR3 totals 15 residues. CDR3 protein: CASSPRGPGGTEAFF. CDR3 DNA: TGTGCCAGCAGCCCGAGAGGACCGGGGGGCACTGAAGCTTTCTTT.